Sequencing of this TCR beta chain was carried out in a study of T cell responses to AZD1222 COVID-19 vaccine. Findings of the study overall: Researchers took repertoire samples only after the peak T cell response had come. Seropositive status at baseline applied to only a handful of AZD1222 recipients. The donor cohort was predominantly white British with a female majority, and clonal diversity may have been underestimated.

About this clone itself: What it binds is unknown.

Second-dose intervals near 4 or 12 weeks were combined. Assay: immunoSEQ multiplex PCR; the TCRdb copy retains only in-frame clones and omits some. The table has over 150,000 clones, around 89% seen once. Sequenced material: peripheral blood, taken 28 days after the second AZD1222 dose. This sequence originates from an adult who received the AZD1222 COVID-19 vaccine.

CDR3: CASSYTTSGGEELFF. CDR3 nucleotides: TGTGCCAGCAGTTACACGACTAGCGGTGGCGAGGAGCTGTTTTTT. V is TRBV6-5 and J is TRBJ2-2; 9 bases map to TRBD2. The germline V gene encodes CDR1 MNHEY and CDR2 SVGAGI. V lost 2 bases to trimming and J lost 10 bases; unmatched junction nucleotides: 8. There are 15 residues in the CDR3.